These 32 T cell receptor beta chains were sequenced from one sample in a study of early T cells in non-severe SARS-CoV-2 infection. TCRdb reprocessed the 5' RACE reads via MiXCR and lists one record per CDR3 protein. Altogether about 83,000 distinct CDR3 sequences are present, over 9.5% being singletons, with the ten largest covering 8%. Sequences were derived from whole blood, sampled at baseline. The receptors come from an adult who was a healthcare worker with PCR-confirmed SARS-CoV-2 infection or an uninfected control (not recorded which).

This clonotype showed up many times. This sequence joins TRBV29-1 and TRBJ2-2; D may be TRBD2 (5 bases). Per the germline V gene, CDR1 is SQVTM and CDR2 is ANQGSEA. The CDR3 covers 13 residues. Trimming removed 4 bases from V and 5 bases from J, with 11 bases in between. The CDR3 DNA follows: TGCAGCGTTGGAGGAGGCTTTACCGGGGAGCTGTTTTTT. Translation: CSVGGGFTGELFF.

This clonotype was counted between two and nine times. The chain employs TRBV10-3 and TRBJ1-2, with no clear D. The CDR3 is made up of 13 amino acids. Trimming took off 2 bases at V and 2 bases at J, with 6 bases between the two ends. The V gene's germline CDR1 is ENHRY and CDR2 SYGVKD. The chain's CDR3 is CAISETANYGYTF. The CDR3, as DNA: TGTGCCATCAGTGAGACAGCGAACTATGGCTACACCTTC.

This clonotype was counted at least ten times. CDR3 in amino acids: CASSSTSGIGYEQYF. For the CDR3, the DNA is TGTGCCAGCAGTTCGACTAGCGGGATAGGATACGAGCAGTACTTC. This sequence joins TRBV6-2 or TRBV6-3 and TRBJ2-7; 11 nucleotides agree with TRBD2. Germline CDR1 reads MNHEY; CDR2 reads SVGEGT. The CDR3 extends over 15 amino acids. The J segment lost 4 bases and the V segment lost 4 bases, leaving 6 bases of the junction unmatched.

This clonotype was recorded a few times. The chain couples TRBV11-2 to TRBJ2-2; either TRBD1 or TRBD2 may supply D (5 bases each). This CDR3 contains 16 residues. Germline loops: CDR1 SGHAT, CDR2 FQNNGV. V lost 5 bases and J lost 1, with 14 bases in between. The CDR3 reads CASSPPGAGNTGELFF. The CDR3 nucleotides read TGTGCCAGCAGCCCCCCCGGGGCAGGGAACACCGGGGAGCTGTTTTTT.

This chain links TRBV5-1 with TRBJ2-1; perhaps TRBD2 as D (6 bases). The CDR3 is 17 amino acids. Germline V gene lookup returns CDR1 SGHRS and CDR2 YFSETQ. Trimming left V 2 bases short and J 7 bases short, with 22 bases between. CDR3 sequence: CASSFRIRGNSGNEQFF. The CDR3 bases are TGCGCCAGCAGCTTCCGGATCCGGGGGAACAGCGGGAATGAGCAGTTCTTC.

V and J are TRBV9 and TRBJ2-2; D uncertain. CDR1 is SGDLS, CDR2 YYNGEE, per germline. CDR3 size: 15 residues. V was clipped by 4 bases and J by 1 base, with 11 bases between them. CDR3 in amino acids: CASSPVPQNTGELFF. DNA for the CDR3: TGTGCCAGCAGCCCAGTCCCTCAGAACACCGGGGAGCTGTTTTTT.

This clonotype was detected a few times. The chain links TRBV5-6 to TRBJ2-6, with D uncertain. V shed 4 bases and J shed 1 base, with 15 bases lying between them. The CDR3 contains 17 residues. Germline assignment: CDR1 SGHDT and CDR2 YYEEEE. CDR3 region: CASSPRVGLSGANVLTF. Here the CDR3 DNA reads TGTGCCAGCAGCCCCCGGGTAGGCCTGTCTGGGGCCAACGTCCTGACTTTC.

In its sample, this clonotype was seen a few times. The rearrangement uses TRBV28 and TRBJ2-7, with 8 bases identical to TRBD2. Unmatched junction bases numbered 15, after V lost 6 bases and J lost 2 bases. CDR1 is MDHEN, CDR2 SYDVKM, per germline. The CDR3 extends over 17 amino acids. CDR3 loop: CASSPRQGSGRAYEQYF. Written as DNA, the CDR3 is TGTGCCAGCAGCCCCCGCCAGGGGAGCGGGAGAGCCTACGAGCAGTACTTC.

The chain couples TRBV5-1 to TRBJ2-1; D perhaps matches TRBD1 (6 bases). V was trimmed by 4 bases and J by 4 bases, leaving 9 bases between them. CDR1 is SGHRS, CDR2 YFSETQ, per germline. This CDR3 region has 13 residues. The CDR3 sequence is CASSVQGYNEQFF. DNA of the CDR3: TGCGCCAGCAGCGTCCAGGGGTACAATGAGCAGTTCTTC.

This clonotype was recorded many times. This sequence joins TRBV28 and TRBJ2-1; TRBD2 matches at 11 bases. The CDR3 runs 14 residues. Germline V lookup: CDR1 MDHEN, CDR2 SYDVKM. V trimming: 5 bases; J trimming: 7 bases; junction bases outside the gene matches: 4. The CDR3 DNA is TGTGCCAGCAGTAGGGGACTAGCGGAGAATGAGCAGTTCTTC. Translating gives CASSRGLAENEQFF.

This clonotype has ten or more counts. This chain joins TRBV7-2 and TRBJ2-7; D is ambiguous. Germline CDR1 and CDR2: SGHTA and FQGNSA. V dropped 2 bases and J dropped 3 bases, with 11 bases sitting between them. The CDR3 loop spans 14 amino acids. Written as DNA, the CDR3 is TGTGCCAGCAGCTTACGCAGGACCATCTACGAGCAGTACTTC. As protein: CASSLRRTIYEQYF.

The CDR3 spells CASSLGTGVYSNQPQHF. In DNA, the CDR3 is TGTGCCAGCAGTCTCGGGACAGGCGTTTATAGCAATCAGCCCCAGCATTTT. The chain joins TRBV6-1 to TRBJ1-5, with 8 positions matching TRBD1. Germline lookup yields CDR1 MNHNS and CDR2 SASEGT. CDR3 length: 17 residues. V trimming: 5 bases; J trimming: 0 bases; junction bases outside the gene matches: 9.

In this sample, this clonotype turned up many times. Written as DNA, the CDR3 is TGTGCCGGCAATAGGGGCGCGAGGGGTGAGACCCAGTACTTC. Its protein is CAGNRGARGETQYF. This chain uses TRBV2 with TRBJ2-5; D might be TRBD1 or TRBD2, each matching 5 bases. The germline CDR1 and CDR2 sequences are SNHLY and FYNNEI. The CDR3 runs to 14 residues. Trimming cost V 11 bases and J 5 bases, with 21 bases left between them.

The CDR3 DNA reads as TGCGCCAGCAGCTCCCCCGACACGAACACCGGGGAGCTGTTTTTT. Its translation is CASSSPDTNTGELFF. The rearrangement uses TRBV5-1 and TRBJ2-2; unclear D gene. Germline V gives CDR1 SGHRS, CDR2 YFSETQ. The CDR3 runs to 15 residues. V lost 3 bases to trimming and J lost 0 bases, with 9 bases between them.

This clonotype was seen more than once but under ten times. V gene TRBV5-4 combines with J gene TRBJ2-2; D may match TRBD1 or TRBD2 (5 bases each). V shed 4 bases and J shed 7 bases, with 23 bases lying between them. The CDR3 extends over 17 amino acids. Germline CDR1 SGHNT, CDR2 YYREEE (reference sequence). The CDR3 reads CASSRDVGTASSGELFF. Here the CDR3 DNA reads TGTGCCAGCAGCCGGGACGTCGGGACGGCTAGTAGCGGGGAGCTGTTTTTT.

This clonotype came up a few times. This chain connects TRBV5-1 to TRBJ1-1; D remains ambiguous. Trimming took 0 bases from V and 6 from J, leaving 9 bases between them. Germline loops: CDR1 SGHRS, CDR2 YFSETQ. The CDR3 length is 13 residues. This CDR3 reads CASSLGWASEAFF. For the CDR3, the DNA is TGCGCCAGCAGCTTGGGGTGGGCGTCTGAAGCTTTCTTT.

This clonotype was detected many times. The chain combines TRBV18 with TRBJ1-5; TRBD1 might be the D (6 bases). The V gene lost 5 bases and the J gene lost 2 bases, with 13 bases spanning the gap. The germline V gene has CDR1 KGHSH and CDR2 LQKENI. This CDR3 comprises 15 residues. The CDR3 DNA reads TGTGCCAGCTCATGGGGGGCAAGTGGCAATCAGCCCCAGCATTTT. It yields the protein CASSWGASGNQPQHF. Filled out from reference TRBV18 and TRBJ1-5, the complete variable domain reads NAGVMQNPRHLVRRRGQEARLRCSPMKGHSHVYWYRQLPEEGLKFMVYLQKENIIDESGMPKERFSAEFPKEGPSILRIQQVVRGDSAAYFCASSWGASGNQPQHFGDGTRLSIL.

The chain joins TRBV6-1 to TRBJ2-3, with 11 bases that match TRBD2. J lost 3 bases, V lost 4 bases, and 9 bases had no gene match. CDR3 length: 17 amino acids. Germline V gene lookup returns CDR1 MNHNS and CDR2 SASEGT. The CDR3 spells CASSVSVGTSGTDTQYF. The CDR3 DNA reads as TGTGCCAGCAGTGTCTCAGTCGGGACTAGCGGAACAGATACGCAGTATTTT.

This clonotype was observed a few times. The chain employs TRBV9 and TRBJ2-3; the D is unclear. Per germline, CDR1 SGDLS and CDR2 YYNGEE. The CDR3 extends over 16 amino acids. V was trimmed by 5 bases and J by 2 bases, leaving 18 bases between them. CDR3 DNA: TGTGCCAGCAGTCCGTTGAGTAGAGCTTCCACAGATACGCAGTATTTT. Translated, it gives CASSPLSRASTDTQYF.

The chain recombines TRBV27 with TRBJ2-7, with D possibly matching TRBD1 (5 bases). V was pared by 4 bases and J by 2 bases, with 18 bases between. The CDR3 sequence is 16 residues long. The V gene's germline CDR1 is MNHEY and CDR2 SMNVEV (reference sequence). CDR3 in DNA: TGTGCCAGCAGTTACCGGCGTGGGCAGGGCACCTACGAGCAGTACTTC. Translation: CASSYRRGQGTYEQYF.

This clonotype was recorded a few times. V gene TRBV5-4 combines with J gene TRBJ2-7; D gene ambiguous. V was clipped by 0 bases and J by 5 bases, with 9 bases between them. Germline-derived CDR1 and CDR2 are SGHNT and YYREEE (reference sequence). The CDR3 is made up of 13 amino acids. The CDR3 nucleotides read TGTGCCAGCAGCTTGGTCCCGGGCCACGAGCAGTACTTC. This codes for CASSLVPGHEQYF.

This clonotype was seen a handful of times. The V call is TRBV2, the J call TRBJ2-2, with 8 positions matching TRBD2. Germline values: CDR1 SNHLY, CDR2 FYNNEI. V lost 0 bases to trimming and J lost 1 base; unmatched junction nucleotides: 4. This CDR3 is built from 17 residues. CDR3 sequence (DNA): TGTGCCAGCAGTGAAGCCGCTCTAGCGGGGAACACCGGGGAGCTGTTTTTT. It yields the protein CASSEAALAGNTGELFF.

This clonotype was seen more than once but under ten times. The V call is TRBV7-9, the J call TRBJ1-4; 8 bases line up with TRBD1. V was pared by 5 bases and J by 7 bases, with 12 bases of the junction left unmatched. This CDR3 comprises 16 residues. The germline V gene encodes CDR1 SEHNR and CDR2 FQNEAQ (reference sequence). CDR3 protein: CASSINAGGAGEKLFF. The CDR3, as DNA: TGTGCCAGCAGCATAAACGCAGGGGGCGCTGGTGAAAAACTGTTTTTT.

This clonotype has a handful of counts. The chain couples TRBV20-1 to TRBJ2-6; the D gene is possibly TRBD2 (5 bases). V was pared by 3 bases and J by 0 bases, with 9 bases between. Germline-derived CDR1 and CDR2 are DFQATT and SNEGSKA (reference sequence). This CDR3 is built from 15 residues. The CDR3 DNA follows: TGCAGTGCTAGGGAAGGGAGCTCTGGGGCCAACGTCCTGACTTTC. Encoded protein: CSAREGSSGANVLTF.

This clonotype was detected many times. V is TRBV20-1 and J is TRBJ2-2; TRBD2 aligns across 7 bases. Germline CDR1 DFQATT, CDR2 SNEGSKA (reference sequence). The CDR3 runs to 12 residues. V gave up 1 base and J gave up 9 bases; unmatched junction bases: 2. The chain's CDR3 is CSARGRERELFF. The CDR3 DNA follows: TGCAGTGCTAGAGGGCGGGAGAGGGAGCTGTTTTTT.

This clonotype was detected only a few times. The CDR3 here is CASSPTRVSGNTIYF. The DNA for the CDR3 is TGCGCCAGCAGTCCGACAAGGGTCTCTGGAAACACCATATATTTT. V is TRBV10-2 and J is TRBJ1-3; D is ambiguous. Germline CDR1 reads WSHSY; CDR2 reads SAAADI. The CDR3 contains 15 residues. The ends were cut back, 5 bases at V and 0 bases at J, with 11 bases in the middle.

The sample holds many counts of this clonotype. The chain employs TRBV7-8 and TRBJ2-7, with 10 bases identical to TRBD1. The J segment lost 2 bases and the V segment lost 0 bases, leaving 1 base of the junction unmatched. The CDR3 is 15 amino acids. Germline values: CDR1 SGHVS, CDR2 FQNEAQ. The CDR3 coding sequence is TGTGCCAGCAGCTTAGCCGGGACAGGGGCCTACGAGCAGTACTTC. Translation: CASSLAGTGAYEQYF.

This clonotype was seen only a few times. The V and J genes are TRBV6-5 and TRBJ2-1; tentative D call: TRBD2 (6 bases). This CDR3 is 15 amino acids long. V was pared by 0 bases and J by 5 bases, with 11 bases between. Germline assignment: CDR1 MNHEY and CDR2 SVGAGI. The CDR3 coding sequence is TGTGCCAGCAGTTACTCGGGGGGAGGCCACAATGAGCAGTTCTTC. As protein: CASSYSGGGHNEQFF.

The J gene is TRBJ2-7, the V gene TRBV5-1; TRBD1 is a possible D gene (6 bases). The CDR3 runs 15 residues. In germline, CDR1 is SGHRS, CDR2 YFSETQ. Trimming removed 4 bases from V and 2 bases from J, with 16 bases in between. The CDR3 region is CASSPTTGRAYEQYF. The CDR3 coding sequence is TGCGCCAGCAGCCCAACGACAGGTAGAGCCTACGAGCAGTACTTC.

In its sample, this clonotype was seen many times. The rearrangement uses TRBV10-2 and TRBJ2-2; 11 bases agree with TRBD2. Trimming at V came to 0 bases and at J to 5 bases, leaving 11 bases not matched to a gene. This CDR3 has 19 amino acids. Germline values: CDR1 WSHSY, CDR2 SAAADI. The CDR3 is CASSESTLAGVLITGELFF. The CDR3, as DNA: TGCGCCAGCAGTGAGTCTACACTAGCGGGAGTCTTAATTACCGGGGAGCTGTTTTTT.

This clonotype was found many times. The CDR3 protein is CASSEWSDFSYNEQFF. The CDR3 nucleotides are TGTGCCAGCAGTGAATGGAGCGACTTCTCCTACAATGAGCAGTTCTTC. The chain is built from TRBV2 and TRBJ2-1; no firm D call. CDR3 length: 16 amino acids. Trimming cost V 2 bases and J 0 bases, with 11 bases left between them. Germline CDR1 and CDR2: SNHLY and FYNNEI.

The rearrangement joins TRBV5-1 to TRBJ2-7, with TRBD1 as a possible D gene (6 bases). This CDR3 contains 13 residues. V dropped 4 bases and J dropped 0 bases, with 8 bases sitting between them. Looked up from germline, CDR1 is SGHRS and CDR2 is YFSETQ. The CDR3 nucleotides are TGCGCCAGCAGCACGGACAGCTCCTACGAGCAGTACTTC. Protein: CASSTDSSYEQYF.